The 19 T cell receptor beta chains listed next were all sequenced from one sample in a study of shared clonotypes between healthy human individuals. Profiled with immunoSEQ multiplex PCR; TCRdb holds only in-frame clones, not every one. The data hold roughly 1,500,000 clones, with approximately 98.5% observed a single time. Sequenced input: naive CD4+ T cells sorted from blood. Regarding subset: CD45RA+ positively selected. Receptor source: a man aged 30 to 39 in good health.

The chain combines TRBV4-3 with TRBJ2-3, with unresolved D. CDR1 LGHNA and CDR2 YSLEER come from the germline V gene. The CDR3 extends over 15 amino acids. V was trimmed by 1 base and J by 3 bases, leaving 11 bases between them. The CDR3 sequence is CASSQGWELTDTQYF. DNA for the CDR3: TGCGCCAGCAGCCAAGGGTGGGAACTTACAGATACGCAGTATTTT.

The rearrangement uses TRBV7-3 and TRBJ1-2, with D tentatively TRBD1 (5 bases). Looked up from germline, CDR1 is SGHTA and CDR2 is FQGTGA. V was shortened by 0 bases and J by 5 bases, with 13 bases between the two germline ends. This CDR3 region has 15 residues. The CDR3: CASSLTGQTNYGYTF. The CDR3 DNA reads TGTGCCAGCAGCTTAACGGGGCAGACCAATTATGGCTACACCTTC. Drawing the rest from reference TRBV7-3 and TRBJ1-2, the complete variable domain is GAGVSQTPSNKVTEKGKYVELRCDPISGHTALYWYRQSLGQGPEFLIYFQGTGAADDSGLPNDRFFAVRPEGSVSTLKIQRTERGDSAVYLCASSLTGQTNYGYTFGSGTRLTVV.

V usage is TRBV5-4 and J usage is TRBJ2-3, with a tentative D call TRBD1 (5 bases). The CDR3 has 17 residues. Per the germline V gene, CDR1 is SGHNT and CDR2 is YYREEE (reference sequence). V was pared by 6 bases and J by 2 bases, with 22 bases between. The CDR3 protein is CASKPLRGAPDTDTQYF. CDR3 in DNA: TGTGCCAGCAAACCCCTAAGGGGTGCCCCTGACACAGATACGCAGTATTTT.

CDR3 residues: CASSAGTGVSYEQYF. The DNA of the CDR3 is TGCGCCAGCAGTGCCGGGACAGGGGTCTCCTACGAGCAGTACTTC. V and J are TRBV5-1 and TRBJ2-7; the match to TRBD1 covers 10 bases. Germline loops: CDR1 SGHRS, CDR2 YFSETQ. Unmatched junction bases numbered 5, after V lost 5 bases and J lost 0 bases. The CDR3 is 15 amino acids.

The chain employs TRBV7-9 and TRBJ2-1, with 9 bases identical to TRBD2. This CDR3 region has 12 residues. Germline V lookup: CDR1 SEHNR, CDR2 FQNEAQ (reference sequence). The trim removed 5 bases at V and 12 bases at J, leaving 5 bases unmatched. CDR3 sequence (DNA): TGTGCCAGCAGCCCTAGCGGGATGGGGCAGTTCTTC. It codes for CASSPSGMGQFF. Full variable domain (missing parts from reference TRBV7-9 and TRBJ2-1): DTGVSQNPRHKITKRGQNVTFRCDPISEHNRLYWYRQTLGQGPEFLTYFQNEAQLEKSRLLSDRFSAERPKGSFSTLEIQRTEQGDSAMYLCASSPSGMGQFFGPGTRLTVL.

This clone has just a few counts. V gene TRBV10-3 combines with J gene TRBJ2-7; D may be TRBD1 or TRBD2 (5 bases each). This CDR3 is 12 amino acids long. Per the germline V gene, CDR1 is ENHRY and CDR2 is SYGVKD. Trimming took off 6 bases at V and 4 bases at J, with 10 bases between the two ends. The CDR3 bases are TGTGCCATCAGCCGAGGGGTGTACGAGCAGTACTTC. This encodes CAISRGVYEQYF.

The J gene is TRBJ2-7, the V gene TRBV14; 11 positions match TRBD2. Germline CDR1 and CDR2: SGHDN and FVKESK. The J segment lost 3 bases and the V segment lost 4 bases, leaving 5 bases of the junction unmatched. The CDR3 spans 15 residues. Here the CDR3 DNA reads TGTGCCAGCAGCCGGACTAGCGGGCTTATCTACGAGCAGTACTTC. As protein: CASSRTSGLIYEQYF.

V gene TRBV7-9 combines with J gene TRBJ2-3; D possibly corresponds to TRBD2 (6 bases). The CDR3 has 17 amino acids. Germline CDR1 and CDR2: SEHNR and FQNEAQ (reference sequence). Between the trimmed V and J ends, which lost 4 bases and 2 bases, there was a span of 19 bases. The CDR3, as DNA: TGTGCCAGCAGCTCTCTACAAGTCGCGGGAAACACAGATACGCAGTATTTT. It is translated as CASSSLQVAGNTDTQYF.

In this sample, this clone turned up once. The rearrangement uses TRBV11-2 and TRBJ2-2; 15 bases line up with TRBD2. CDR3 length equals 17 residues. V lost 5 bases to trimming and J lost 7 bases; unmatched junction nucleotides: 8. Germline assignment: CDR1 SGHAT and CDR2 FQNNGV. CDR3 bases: TGTGCCAGCAGCCCCGGACTAGCGGGAGGGCCGGGCGGGGAGCTGTTTTTT. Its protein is CASSPGLAGGPGGELFF. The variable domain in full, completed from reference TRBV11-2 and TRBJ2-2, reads EAGVAQSPRYKIIEKRQSVAFWCNPISGHATLYWYQQILGQGPKLLIQFQNNGVVDDSQLPKDRFSAERLKGVDSTLKIQPAKLEDSAVYLCASSPGLAGGPGGELFFGEGSRLTVL.

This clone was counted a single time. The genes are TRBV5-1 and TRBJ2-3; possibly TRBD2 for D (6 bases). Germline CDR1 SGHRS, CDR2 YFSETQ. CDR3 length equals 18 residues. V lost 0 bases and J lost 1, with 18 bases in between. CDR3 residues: CASSLEVSGSLGTDTQYF. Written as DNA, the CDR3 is TGCGCCAGCAGCTTGGAGGTCTCCGGGAGTTTGGGCACAGATACGCAGTATTTT.

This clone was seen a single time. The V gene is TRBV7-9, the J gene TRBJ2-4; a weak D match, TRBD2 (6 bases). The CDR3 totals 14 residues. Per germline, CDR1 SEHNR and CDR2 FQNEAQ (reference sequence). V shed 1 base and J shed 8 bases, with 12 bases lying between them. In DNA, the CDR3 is TGTGCCAGCAGCTTAGAACGCGGGATTGACATTCAGTACTTC. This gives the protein CASSLERGIDIQYF.

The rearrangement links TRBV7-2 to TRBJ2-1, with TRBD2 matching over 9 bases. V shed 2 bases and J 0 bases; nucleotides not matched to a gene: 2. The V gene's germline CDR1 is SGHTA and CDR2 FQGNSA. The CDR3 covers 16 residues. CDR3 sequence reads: CASSLSSGTSYNEQFF. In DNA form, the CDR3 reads TGTGCCAGCAGCTTATCTAGCGGGACCTCCTACAATGAGCAGTTCTTC. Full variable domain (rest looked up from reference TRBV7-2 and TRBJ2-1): GAGVSQSPSNKVTEKGKDVELRCDPISGHTALYWYRQSLGQGLEFLIYFQGNSAPDKSGLPSDRFSAERTGGSVSTLTIQRTQQEDSAVYLCASSLSSGTSYNEQFFGPGTRLTVL.

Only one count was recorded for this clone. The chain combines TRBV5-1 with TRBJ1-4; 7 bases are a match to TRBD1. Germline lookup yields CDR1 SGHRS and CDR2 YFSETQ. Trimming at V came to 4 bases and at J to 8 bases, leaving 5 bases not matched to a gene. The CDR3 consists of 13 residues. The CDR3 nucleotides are TGCGCCAGCAGCCCGCTACAGGGGGAAAAACTGTTTTTT. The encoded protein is CASSPLQGEKLFF.

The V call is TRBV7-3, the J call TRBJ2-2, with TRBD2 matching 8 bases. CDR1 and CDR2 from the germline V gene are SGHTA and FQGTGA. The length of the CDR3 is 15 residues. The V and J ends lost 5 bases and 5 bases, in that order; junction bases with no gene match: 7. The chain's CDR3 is CASSLSGLETGELFF. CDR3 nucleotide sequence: TGTGCCAGCAGCCTCTCGGGACTAGAGACCGGGGAGCTGTTTTTT.

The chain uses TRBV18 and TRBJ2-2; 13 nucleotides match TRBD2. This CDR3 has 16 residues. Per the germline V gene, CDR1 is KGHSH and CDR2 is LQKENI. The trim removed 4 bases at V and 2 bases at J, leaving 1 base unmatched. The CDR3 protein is CASSQGLAGNTGELFF. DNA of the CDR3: TGTGCCAGCTCACAGGGACTAGCGGGAAACACCGGGGAGCTGTTTTTT.

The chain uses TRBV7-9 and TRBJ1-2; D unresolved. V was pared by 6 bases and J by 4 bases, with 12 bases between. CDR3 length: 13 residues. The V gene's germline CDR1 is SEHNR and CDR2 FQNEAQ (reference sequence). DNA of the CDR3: TGTGCCAGCAGTTTAAGCGTGGGCTATGGCTACACCTTC. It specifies CASSLSVGYGYTF. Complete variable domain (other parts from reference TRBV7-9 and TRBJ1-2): DTGVSQNPRHKITKRGQNVTFRCDPISEHNRLYWYRQTLGQGPEFLTYFQNEAQLEKSRLLSDRFSAERPKGSFSTLEIQRTEQGDSAMYLCASSLSVGYGYTFGSGTRLTVV.

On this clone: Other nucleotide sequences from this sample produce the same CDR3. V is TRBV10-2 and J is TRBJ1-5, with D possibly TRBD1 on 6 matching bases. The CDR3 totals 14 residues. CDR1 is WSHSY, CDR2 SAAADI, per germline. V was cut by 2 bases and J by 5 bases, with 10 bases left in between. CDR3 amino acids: CASSEGGGDQPQHF. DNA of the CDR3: TGCGCCAGCAGTGAGGGAGGGGGGGATCAGCCCCAGCATTTT.

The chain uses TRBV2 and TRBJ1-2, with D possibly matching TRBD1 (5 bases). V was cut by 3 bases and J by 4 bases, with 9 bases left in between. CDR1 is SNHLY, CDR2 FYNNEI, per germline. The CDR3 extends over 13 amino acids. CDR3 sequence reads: CASSEQGPYGYTF. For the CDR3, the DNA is TGTGCCAGCAGTGAGCAGGGCCCCTATGGCTACACCTTC.

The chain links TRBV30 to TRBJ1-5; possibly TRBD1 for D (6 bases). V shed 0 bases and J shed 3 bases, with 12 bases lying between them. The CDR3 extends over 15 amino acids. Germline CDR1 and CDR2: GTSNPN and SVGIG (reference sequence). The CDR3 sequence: CAWSVRGGHNQPQHF. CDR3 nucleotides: TGTGCCTGGAGTGTACGGGGGGGGCACAATCAGCCCCAGCATTTT.